These 27 T cell receptor beta chains share one sample of origin, sequenced in a study of blood T cell repertoires in COVID-19. The method was immunoSEQ multiplex PCR; TCRdb's version includes in-frame clones alone and lacks a portion of them. This sample has roughly 150,000 clones; 75% to 90% occur once, and the top ten carry around 5.1%. Sequencing input: PBMCs or T cells enriched from blood (not recorded which). The receptors derive from a man aged 65 to 79 who had been exposed to COVID-19.

The sample holds a few counts of this clone. V usage is TRBV10-2 and J usage is TRBJ1-5; D uncertain. Germline assignment: CDR1 WSHSY and CDR2 SAAADI. V was shortened by 0 bases and J by 4 bases, with 10 bases between the two germline ends. This CDR3 contains 15 residues. CDR3 region: CASSESTILNQPQHF. CDR3 nucleotide sequence: TGCGCCAGCAGTGAGTCGACAATTCTGAATCAGCCCCAGCATTTT.

In this sample, this clone turned up once. V is TRBV5-8 and J is TRBJ1-1, with D uncertain. The CDR3 has 16 residues. V lost 2 bases and J lost 2, with 16 bases in between. Germline loops: CDR1 SGHTS, CDR2 YDEGEE. In DNA form, the CDR3 reads TGTGCCAGCAGCTTCCAATGGAGGCTTTCTAACACTGAAGCTTTCTTT. This sequence encodes CASSFQWRLSNTEAFF.

This clone was picked up many times. The chain has TRBV7-9 and TRBJ2-5; 9 bases map to TRBD1. V gave up 7 bases and J gave up 1 base; unmatched junction bases: 4. CDR1 SEHNR and CDR2 FQNEAQ come from the germline V gene (reference sequence). The CDR3 is 14 residues long. Written as DNA, the CDR3 is TGTGCCAGCAACCGACAGGGGGGCCAAGAGACCCAGTACTTC. It encodes CASNRQGGQETQYF.

The CDR3 nucleotides are TGTGCCAGCAGCTTAGATGGAGGGTCTTACCAGCCCCAGCATTTT. Translated, it gives CASSLDGGSYQPQHF. The J gene is TRBJ1-5, the V gene TRBV11-2; unclear D gene. Germline V lookup: CDR1 SGHAT, CDR2 FQNNGV. CDR3 length: 15 residues. Trimming removed 0 bases at V and 7 bases at J, with 13 bases between.

The chain joins TRBV4-2 to TRBJ2-2, with TRBD2 identical over 9 bases. V was pared by 0 bases and J by 5 bases, with 16 bases of the junction left unmatched. The CDR3 has 20 residues. Looked up from germline, CDR1 is LGHNA and CDR2 is YNFKEQ. CDR3 loop: CASSQDLGEGAGGPTGELFF. The CDR3 nucleotides are TGTGCCAGCAGCCAAGATCTTGGAGAGGGGGCGGGAGGGCCGACCGGGGAGCTGTTTTTT.

About this clone itself: Mismatch with germline at one junction end may stem from a read error. The gene calls are TRBV6-5 and TRBJ1-1; unclear D gene. The V gene's germline CDR1 is MNHEY and CDR2 SVGAGI. CDR3 length equals 12 residues. The chain's CDR3 is CAGSYFGTEAFF. The DNA for the CDR3 is TGTGCCGGCAGTTATTTCGGCACTGAAGCTTTCTTT.

This rearrangement joins TRBV9 to TRBJ1-1, with D tentatively TRBD1 (6 bases). CDR3 length: 12 residues. Trimming cost V 4 bases and J 7 bases, with 11 bases left between them. CDR1 SGDLS and CDR2 YYNGEE come from the germline V gene. CDR3 residues: CASSRMDSEAFF. The CDR3 bases are TGTGCCAGCAGCCGGATGGACAGTGAAGCTTTCTTT.

For the CDR3, the DNA is TGTGCCAGCAGTACCCAGGGGGGGAACACCGGGGAGCTGTTTTTT. Residues: CASSTQGGNTGELFF. The rearrangement joins TRBV28 to TRBJ2-2; a weak D match, TRBD1 (7 bases). There are 15 residues in the CDR3. Germline-derived CDR1 and CDR2 are MDHEN and SYDVKM. The ends were cut back, 5 bases at V and 1 base at J, with 11 bases in the middle.

The chain couples TRBV11-2 to TRBJ1-6; tentative D call: TRBD1 (5 bases). Trimming shortened V by 5 bases and J by 11 bases, and 13 bases separated the two germline ends. Germline V gene lookup returns CDR1 SGHAT and CDR2 FQNNGV. The CDR3 is 13 amino acids. The CDR3 region has the DNA TGTGCCAGCAGCATTGGACGGGGGGCACCCCTCCACTTT. This gives the protein CASSIGRGAPLHF.

The chain employs TRBV7-2 and TRBJ2-1; a possible D gene is TRBD2 (5 bases). V was pared by 2 bases and J by 3 bases, with 17 bases between. Germline V gene data show CDR1 as SGHTA and CDR2 as FQGNSA. The CDR3 sequence is 17 residues long. Here the CDR3 DNA reads TGTGCCAGCAGCTTACAGAGTGGACTTCCGGGCTACAATGAGCAGTTCTTC. The encoded protein is CASSLQSGLPGYNEQFF.

This chain links TRBV4-3 with TRBJ2-3; a possible D gene is TRBD1 (5 bases). Between the trimmed V and J ends, which lost 0 bases and 4 bases, there was a span of 17 bases. The CDR3 runs 17 residues. The germline gives CDR1 LGHNA, CDR2 YSLEER. The CDR3 nucleotides read TGCGCCAGCAGCCAAGAATCTGGCAGGGTCTGGTCAGATACGCAGTATTTT. Translated: CASSQESGRVWSDTQYF.

This sequence joins TRBV27 and TRBJ2-7, with a tentative D call TRBD2 (5 bases). CDR3 length: 14 amino acids. Germline V lookup: CDR1 MNHEY, CDR2 SMNVEV (reference sequence). The ends were cut back, 6 bases at V and 9 bases at J, with 21 bases in the middle. CDR3 protein: CASSRTSPYEGQYF. The DNA for the CDR3 is TGTGCCAGCAGCCGGACTTCACCCTACGAAGGGCAGTACTTC.

The rearrangement uses TRBV25-1 and TRBJ1-2; D perhaps matches TRBD1 (6 bases). The CDR3 has 14 amino acids. Trimming left V 4 bases short and J 0 bases short, with 9 bases between. Germline V lookup: CDR1 MGHDK, CDR2 SYGVNS. The CDR3 DNA reads as TGTGCCAGCAGTGTAACAGGGACTAACTATGGCTACACCTTC. Residues: CASSVTGTNYGYTF.

The genes are TRBV6-5 and TRBJ1-6; 8 nucleotides match TRBD1. Trimming at V came to 7 bases and at J to 10 bases, leaving 12 bases not matched to a gene. Germline V gene sequence: CDR1 MNHEY, CDR2 SVGAGI. This CDR3 region has 15 residues. This CDR3 reads CASNQQGDLRSPLHF. The CDR3 DNA reads as TGTGCCAGCAACCAACAGGGGGATCTAAGATCACCCCTCCACTTT.

CDR3 in amino acids: CASSASTDTQYF. The CDR3 bases are TGTGCCAGCAGCGCGAGCACAGATACGCAGTATTTT. The chain has TRBV9 and TRBJ2-3; D not certain. The germline V gene has CDR1 SGDLS and CDR2 YYNGEE. The CDR3 is made up of 12 amino acids. V was pared by 3 bases and J by 0 bases, with 2 bases between.

The rearrangement joins TRBV7-2 to TRBJ1-1; D remains unclear. Deletions cut 4 bases from V and 2 bases from J, with 14 bases between. Germline V gives CDR1 SGHTA, CDR2 FQGNSA. This CDR3 has 15 amino acids. DNA of the CDR3: TGTGCCAGCAGCTCCAGTGACACCTATAACACTGAAGCTTTCTTT. This gives the protein CASSSSDTYNTEAFF.

This clone was observed at least ten times. This chain joins TRBV5-1 and TRBJ1-5; D is undetermined. Germline V gives CDR1 SGHRS, CDR2 YFSETQ. V gave up 2 bases and J gave up 3 bases, with 9 bases separating them. CDR3 length equals 14 residues. In DNA, the CDR3 is TGCGCCAGCAGCTTATCCGGGGTCAATCAGCCCCAGCATTTT. Amino acid sequence: CASSLSGVNQPQHF.

The rearrangement links TRBV6-6 to TRBJ1-1; perhaps TRBD1 as D (5 bases). Germline loops: CDR1 MNHNY, CDR2 SVGAGI (reference sequence). Trimming left V 3 bases short and J 5 bases short, with 13 bases between. This CDR3 has 14 residues. The CDR3 reads CASSYVRVLTEAFF. The CDR3 region has the DNA TGTGCCAGCAGTTATGTCAGGGTTTTGACTGAAGCTTTCTTT.

V gene TRBV4-3 combines with J gene TRBJ2-7; D unresolved. CDR1 and CDR2 from the germline V gene are LGHNA and YSLEER. CDR3 length: 15 residues. Trimming took 0 bases from V and 4 from J, leaving 13 bases between them. CDR3 DNA sequence: TGCGCCAGCAGCCAAGATTCAGGCAGCTTATACGAGCAGTACTTC. This codes for CASSQDSGSLYEQYF.

The CDR3 DNA follows: TGTGCCAGTAGCCAACAGGGGGTTGCCTACAATGAGCAGTTCTTC. This sequence encodes CASSQQGVAYNEQFF. This rearrangement joins TRBV19 to TRBJ2-1; TRBD1 matches at 8 bases. CDR1 LNHDA and CDR2 SQIVND come from the germline V gene (reference sequence). V shed 6 bases, J shed 2 bases, and the junction held 6 bases outside the gene matches. The CDR3 extends over 15 amino acids.

V and J are TRBV3-1 (or the pseudogene TRBV3-2) and TRBJ1-1; tentative D call: TRBD1 (5 bases). Per germline, CDR1 LGHDT and CDR2 YNNKEL (reference sequence). Between the trimmed V and J ends, which lost 2 bases and 8 bases, there was a span of 15 bases. The CDR3 contains 14 residues. CDR3 loop: CASSQRGDKVEAFF. The CDR3 region has the DNA TGTGCCAGCAGCCAAAGGGGCGACAAGGTAGAAGCTTTCTTT.

The chain combines TRBV6-5 with TRBJ2-1; D possibly corresponds to TRBD2 (6 bases). This CDR3 is 15 amino acids long. CDR1 is MNHEY and CDR2 is SVGAGI in the germline V gene. V was cut by 0 bases and J by 1 base, with 7 bases left in between. CDR3 sequence: CASSYSGGSYNEQFF. The CDR3 DNA reads as TGTGCCAGCAGTTACTCGGGGGGATCCTACAATGAGCAGTTCTTC.

CDR3 nucleotides: TGTGCCAGCAGTTTGACAGGGAGTGAGAATGAAAAACTGTTTTTT. Translated: CASSLTGSENEKLFF. The rearrangement uses TRBV28 and TRBJ1-4; 7 bases align to TRBD1. V lost 3 bases, J lost 5 bases, and 6 bases stayed unmatched. This CDR3 contains 15 residues. Germline CDR1 MDHEN, CDR2 SYDVKM.

In this sample, this clone turned up a few times. V is TRBV7-2 and J is TRBJ1-3; TRBD1 is a possible D gene (6 bases). This CDR3 is built from 14 residues. V lost 5 bases to trimming and J lost 2 bases, with 10 bases between them. Looked up from germline, CDR1 is SGHTA and CDR2 is FQGNSA. CDR3 in DNA: TGTGCCAGCAGCCTACAGGGAACTGGAAACACCATATATTTT. Residues: CASSLQGTGNTIYF.

This chain joins TRBV3-1 (or the pseudogene TRBV3-2) and TRBJ1-1; TRBD1 might be the D (5 bases). CDR3 length equals 14 residues. Germline assignment: CDR1 LGHDT and CDR2 YNNKEL (reference sequence). V lost 4 bases and J lost 1, with 10 bases in between. In DNA form, the CDR3 reads TGTGCCAGCAGCCTTTCCGGACAGAACACTGAAGCTTTCTTT. Its protein product is CASSLSGQNTEAFF.

CDR3 nucleotide sequence: TGTGCCAGCATTCCGCAGGGATTATTGGGATATGGCTACACCTTC. It specifies CASIPQGLLGYGYTF. The rearrangement uses TRBV2 and TRBJ1-2, with a weak D call TRBD1 (5 bases). The germline V gene encodes CDR1 SNHLY and CDR2 FYNNEI. Trimming pared 7 bases from V and 5 bases from J, leaving 20 bases between. CDR3 length equals 15 residues.

J is TRBJ2-1 and V is TRBV5-4; 14 positions agree with TRBD2. This CDR3 region has 18 residues. Per the germline V gene, CDR1 is SGHNT and CDR2 is YYREEE (reference sequence). V shed 6 bases, J shed 0 bases, and the junction held 8 bases outside the gene matches. This CDR3 is CASTPGLAGALSYNEQFF. CDR3 bases: TGTGCCAGCACCCCGGGACTAGCGGGAGCCCTCTCCTACAATGAGCAGTTCTTC.